This record looks at one T cell receptor beta chain sequence and its context. Its antigen is still unknown. Method: immunoSEQ multiplex PCR; TCRdb's copy keeps in-frame clones and lacks some. The table shows around 100,000 clones, with around 89% occurring only once. The record originates from a study of OX40 agonist ivuxolimab in advanced cancers. Overall study context: Three partial responders included one hepatocellular carcinoma patient and two cutaneous melanoma patients.

Study results and limitations: It was not determined which antigens were specifically recognized by the peripheral T cells that had undergone clonal expansion. CD4+ and CD8+ blood T cells expanded clonally by week 6 at 0.1 to 3.0 mg/kg.

The sample in question was CD4+ or CD8+ T cells sorted from blood, obtained in a trial of the OX40 agonist ivuxolimab. The receptor was derived from an adult with an advanced solid tumor such as melanoma, head and neck, liver or kidney cancer.

CDR3 nucleotide sequence: TGTGCCAGCAGCCCTTACAATGAGCAGTTCTTC. Amino acid sequence: CASSPYNEQFF. The chain links TRBV7-3 to TRBJ2-1; D not certain. Germline assignment: CDR1 SGHTA and CDR2 FQGTGA. Between the trimmed V and J ends, which lost 5 bases and 4 bases, there was a span of 3 bases. This CDR3 spans 11 amino acids.